These T cell receptor beta chains were read from a single sample in a study of blood T cells in healthy people across ages. TCRdb ran MiXCR on the 5' RACE reads and lists one entry per CDR3 protein. The table includes about 1.6 million distinct CDR3 sequences, roughly 30% detected once. Sequences were obtained from blood. These receptors were obtained from a young woman in good health. CDR3s include the opening cysteine and the closing phenylalanine or tryptophan. Fields, in order: V gene, J gene, clone size, D gene, CDR3 protein, CDR3 DNA. D genes are given only for firm matches. A row's size may be missing; if present it is once, few, many or a size class.

TRBV3-1	TRBJ1-2	.	.	CASSQGGQPNYGYTF	TGTGCCAGCAGCCAGGGCGGGCAACCTAACTATGGCTACACCTTC
TRBV20-1	TRBJ2-7	few	TRBD2	CSARSGTFYEQYF	TGCAGTGCTAGGAGCGGGACCTTCTACGAGCAGTACTTC
TRBV12-3/TRBV12-4	TRBJ2-1	once	TRBD2	CAVSRGRSGGYNEQFF	TGTGCCGTTAGCCGAGGTCGGAGCGGGGGATACAATGAGCAGTTCTTC
TRBV5-5	TRBJ2-6	.	.	CASSFEGAGANVLTF	TGTGCCAGCAGCTTTGAGGGTGCCGGGGCCAACGTCCTGACTTTC
TRBV4-1	TRBJ2-3	.	.	CASSQGRRNTQYF	TGCGCCAGCAGCCAAGGACGAAGGAATACGCAGTATTTT
TRBV7-9	TRBJ1-5	few	.	CASSSNQGNYGNQPQHF	TGTGCCAGCAGCTCCAACCAGGGCAACTACGGCAATCAGCCCCAGCATTTT
TRBV24-1	TRBJ2-5	.	.	CATSRTDKTTTETQYF	TGTGCCACCTCAAGGACGGATAAGACTACGACGGAGACCCAGTACTTC
TRBV5-1	TRBJ2-3	.	.	CASKAGRTDTQYF	TGCGCCAGCAAGGCGGGTCGCACAGATACGCAGTATTTT
TRBV12-3/TRBV12-4	TRBJ2-7	few	.	CASSPRRDEQYF	TGTGCCAGCAGTCCCCGCAGGGACGAGCAGTACTTC
TRBV10-3	TRBJ1-6	.	.	CAISGTSGSYNPPLHF	TGTGCCATCAGTGGAACCTCGGGCTCCTATAATCCACCCCTCCACTTT
TRBV4-1	TRBJ1-4	.	.	CASSQVGPGTNEKLFF	TGCGCCAGCAGCCAAGTGGGGCCTGGGACTAATGAAAAACTGTTTTTT
TRBV3-1	TRBJ2-6	.	TRBD2	CASSQVWTLAGVTGANVLTF	TGTGCCAGCAGCCAAGTTTGGACACTAGCGGGAGTAACTGGGGCCAACGTCCTGACTTTC
TRBV27	TRBJ2-7	.	TRBD2	CAAQSSGRHEQYF	TGTGCCGCCCAATCTAGCGGGAGGCACGAGCAGTACTTC
TRBV18	TRBJ2-1	few	TRBD1	CASSPGQFDNEQFF	TGTGCCAGCTCTCCGGGACAGTTTGATAATGAGCAGTTCTTC
TRBV7-3	TRBJ2-5	.	.	CASSRGGGGISETQYF	TGTGCCAGCAGCCGGGGTGGCGGGGGCATATCAGAGACCCAGTACTTC
TRBV7-2	TRBJ2-7	.	.	CASTLTGVGYEQYF	TGTGCCAGCACTCTAACGGGAGTAGGCTACGAGCAGTACTTC
TRBV20-1	TRBJ2-7	few	.	CSAGEKYEQYF	TGCAGTGCAGGGGAAAAGTACGAGCAGTACTTC
TRBV7-3	TRBJ2-7	few	TRBD2	CASSLSAGGGYEQYF	TGTGCCAGCAGCTTGTCAGCGGGGGGCGGATACGAGCAGTACTTC
TRBV5-1	TRBJ1-1	.	TRBD1	CASSPNEGARSEAFF	TGCGCCAGCAGCCCCAATGAGGGGGCAAGGTCTGAAGCTTTCTTT
TRBV10-3	TRBJ2-5	.	TRBD2	CAISETSVETQYF	TGTGCCATCAGTGAGACTAGCGTGGAGACCCAGTACTTC
TRBV20-1	TRBJ2-3	many	TRBD1	CSAQRRTGGGTDTQYF	TGCAGTGCTCAGAGACGGACAGGGGGGGGCACAGATACGCAGTATTTT
TRBV12-3/TRBV12-4	TRBJ1-3	.	.	CASSTGYSGNTIYF	TGTGCCAGCAGCACAGGTTACTCTGGAAACACCATATATTTT
TRBV2	TRBJ1-5	.	TRBD1	CASSYGTGGNQPQHF	TGTGCCAGCAGTTACGGGACAGGAGGTAATCAGCCCCAGCATTTT
TRBV11-3	TRBJ2-7	.	TRBD2	CASVGSRDYIYEQYF	TGTGCCAGCGTTGGCTCCAGGGACTACATCTACGAGCAGTACTTC
TRBV21-1	TRBJ2-7	few	.	CASRNPRTVPNEQYF	TGTGCCAGCAGGAACCCTCGAACAGTTCCTAACGAGCAGTACTTC
TRBV9	TRBJ2-7	few	TRBD2	CASSVASAGGAYEQYF	TGTGCCAGCAGCGTAGCTAGCGCGGGAGGTGCCTACGAGCAGTACTTC
TRBV29-1	TRBJ1-1	few	TRBD1	CSVQPSGTGGTEAFF	TGCAGCGTCCAGCCATCTGGGACAGGGGGAACTGAAGCTTTCTTT
TRBV7-6	TRBJ2-7	.	.	CASSNPGTANYEQYF	TGTGCCAGCAGCAACCCCGGGACCGCGAACTACGAGCAGTACTTC
TRBV5-1	TRBJ2-1	.	.	CVSSLLQGNEQFF	TGTGTCAGCAGCTTGTTACAGGGCAATGAGCAGTTCTTC
TRBV30	TRBJ1-6	.	.	CAWKDSQGSPRHF	TGTGCCTGGAAGGACAGCCAGGGTTCACCCCGCCACTTT
TRBV5-5	TRBJ2-7	many	.	CASNSAAYEQYF	TGTGCCAGCAACTCCGCGGCCTACGAGCAGTACTTC
TRBV6-1	TRBJ2-7	few	.	CACRDLTYEQYF	TGTGCCTGCCGGGACCTAACCTACGAGCAGTACTTC
TRBV5-1	TRBJ2-5	.	.	CASSISLQETQYF	TGCGCCAGCAGTATCTCGCTACAAGAGACCCAGTACTTC
TRBV10-3	TRBJ2-3	.	TRBD1	CAISTGTGGTDTQYF	TGTGCCATCAGTACCGGGACAGGGGGCACAGATACGCAGTATTTT
TRBV27	TRBJ2-3	few	.	CASSLGGQGVPDTQYF	TGTGCCAGCAGTTTAGGAGGGCAGGGGGTTCCAGATACGCAGTATTTT
TRBV5-1	TRBJ2-5	.	TRBD1	CASSDGQGPLETQYF	TGCGCCAGCAGCGACGGACAGGGGCCCCTCGAGACCCAGTACTTC
TRBV6-1	TRBJ1-5	.	TRBD1	CASSGQGWRQPQHF	TGTGCCAGCAGTGGACAGGGATGGCGCCAGCCCCAGCATTTT
TRBV28	TRBJ2-1	few	TRBD1	CASSWPTGAPNEQFF	TGTGCCAGCAGTTGGCCGACAGGGGCGCCCAATGAGCAGTTCTTC
TRBV5-1	TRBJ1-2	.	.	CASSLSFQSYGYTF	TGCGCCAGCAGCTTGTCATTCCAAAGCTATGGCTACACCTTC
TRBV28	TRBJ2-7	.	.	CASSPRKEQYF	TGTGCCAGCAGTCCACGCAAAGAGCAGTACTTC
TRBV7-3	TRBJ1-2	few	.	CASSRRGEGYGYTF	TGTGCCAGCAGCCGGAGGGGGGAGGGGTATGGCTACACCTTC
TRBV6-6	TRBJ1-2	many	.	CASTSGGLGYTF	TGTGCCAGCACCTCGGGAGGGCTCGGCTACACCTTC
TRBV6-5	TRBJ2-5	many	.	CASSYSGAETQYF	TGTGCCAGCAGTTACTCGGGGGCAGAGACCCAGTACTTC
TRBV5-1	TRBJ2-2	.	TRBD2	CASSTGLAGSTGELFF	TGCGCCAGCAGCACGGGACTAGCGGGTTCCACCGGGGAGCTGTTTTTT
TRBV10-3	TRBJ2-7	many	.	CAISALGDSHYEQYF	TGTGCCATCAGTGCCCTGGGAGACAGCCATTACGAGCAGTACTTC
TRBV6-6	TRBJ2-7	many	TRBD1	CASSYSAWDRGYEQYF	TGTGCCAGCAGTTACTCTGCGTGGGACAGGGGTTACGAGCAGTACTTC
TRBV4-2	TRBJ2-1	.	.	CASSPTETRNNNEQFF	TGTGCCAGCAGCCCTACGGAGACTCGAAACAACAATGAGCAGTTCTTC
TRBV29-1	TRBJ2-7	.	.	CSVVGRARDEQYF	TGCAGCGTTGTAGGCAGGGCTCGCGACGAGCAGTACTTC
TRBV20-1	TRBJ2-7	.	.	CSARRGLAPQAYEQYF	TGCAGTGCTAGAAGGGGGCTAGCGCCTCAAGCCTACGAGCAGTACTTC
TRBV12-3/TRBV12-4	TRBJ1-2	once	TRBD1	CASSVQGVGGYTF	TGTGCCAGCAGTGTTCAGGGGGTAGGTGGCTACACCTTC
TRBV18	TRBJ2-7	.	.	CAGSTQDTTYEQYF	TGTGCCGGCTCAACCCAGGACACCACCTACGAGCAGTACTTC
TRBV5-1	TRBJ1-1	.	.	CASSPEGPDYMNTEAFF	TGCGCCAGCAGCCCCGAGGGGCCAGATTATATGAACACTGAAGCTTTCTTT